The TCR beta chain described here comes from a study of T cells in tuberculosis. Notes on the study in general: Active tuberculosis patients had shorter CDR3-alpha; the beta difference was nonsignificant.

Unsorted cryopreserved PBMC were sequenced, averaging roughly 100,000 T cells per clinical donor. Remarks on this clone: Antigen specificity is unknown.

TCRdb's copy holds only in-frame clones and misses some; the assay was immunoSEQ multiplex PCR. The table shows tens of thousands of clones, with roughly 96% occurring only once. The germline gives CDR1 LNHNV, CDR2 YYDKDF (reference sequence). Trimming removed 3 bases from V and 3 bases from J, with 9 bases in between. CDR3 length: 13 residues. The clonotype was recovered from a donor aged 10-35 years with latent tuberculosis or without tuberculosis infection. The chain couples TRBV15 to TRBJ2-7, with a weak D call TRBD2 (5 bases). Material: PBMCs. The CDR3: CATSRLGLYEQYF. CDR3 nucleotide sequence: TGTGCCACCAGCAGGCTAGGACTCTACGAGCAGTACTTC.